Presented here are 15 T cell receptor beta chains from one specimen sequenced in a study of immune cell composition in non-small cell lung cancer (dated by TCRdb to about 2017). The library was prepared using the immunoSEQ multiplex PCR assay. In TCRdb, the immuneACCESS table is reduced to in-frame sequences with V and J assigned. These tables do not hold every clone; where another copy was compared, an unresolved V gene accounts for under half, and the others remain unexplained. Here the sample has 13,000 or so clones; more than 65% occur a single time. The top ten clones comprise roughly an eighth of the sample. Source material: lung tumor tissue. The source of these receptors is a human donor with non-small cell lung cancer.

J is TRBJ2-1 and V is TRBV6-5; D remains ambiguous. Trimming stripped 1 base from V and 7 bases from J, with 11 bases between. The CDR3 covers 14 residues. Germline CDR1 and CDR2: MNHEY and SVGAGI. CDR3 in amino acids: CASSYLSHMNEQFF. CDR3 bases: TGTGCCAGCAGTTACTTGTCACACATGAATGAGCAGTTCTTC.

The gene calls are TRBV18 and TRBJ1-3; tentative D call: TRBD1 (6 bases). The germline gives CDR1 KGHSH, CDR2 LQKENI. The CDR3 consists of 14 residues. Trimming removed 5 bases at V and 0 bases at J, with 8 bases between. The CDR3 DNA reads as TGTGCCAGCTCATTGGACAGCTCTGGAAACACCATATATTTT. Protein product: CASSLDSSGNTIYF. The full variable domain, its missing parts supplied by reference TRBV18 and TRBJ1-3, is NAGVMQNPRHLVRRRGQEARLRCSPMKGHSHVYWYRQLPEEGLKFMVYLQKENIIDESGMPKERFSAEFPKEGPSILRIQQVVRGDSAAYFCASSLDSSGNTIYFGEGSWLTVV.

V gene TRBV11-3 combines with J gene TRBJ2-1, with TRBD1 identical over 7 bases. J gave up 4 bases and V 0 bases, and 12 bases lay outside the gene matches. The CDR3 is 18 amino acids. Germline loops: CDR1 SGHNT, CDR2 YENEEA. The CDR3, as DNA: TGTGCCAGCAGCTTAGATGTGGAGACAGGGAATGGGTACAATGAGCAGTTCTTC. Its translation is CASSLDVETGNGYNEQFF. Looking up the rest from reference TRBV11-3 and TRBJ2-1 gives the full variable domain: EAGVVQSPRYKIIEKKQPVAFWCNPISGHNTLYWYLQNLGQGPELLIRYENEEAVDDSQLPKDRFSAERLKGVDSTLKIQPAELGDSAVYLCASSLDVETGNGYNEQFFGPGTRLTVL.

The J gene is TRBJ1-5, the V gene TRBV5-1, with a possible D match to TRBD1 (6 bases). The CDR3 length is 15 residues. Germline assignment: CDR1 SGHRS and CDR2 YFSETQ. The germline V and J ends were trimmed by 4 bases and 6 bases, with 17 bases remaining between them. DNA for the CDR3: TGCGCCAGCAGCCTCACAGGGAATTGGGGTCAGCCCCAGCATTTT. As protein: CASSLTGNWGQPQHF.

The chain carries TRBV2 and TRBJ1-1, with TRBD1 identical over 7 bases. The CDR3 is 17 amino acids. Germline trimming cut 6 bases from V and 0 bases from J; bases unmatched to any gene: 13. Germline V gives CDR1 SNHLY, CDR2 FYNNEI. CDR3 nucleotides: TGTGCCAGCAGGAAAGGGGCCACAGGGGAACTGAACACTGAAGCTTTCTTT. Encoded protein: CASRKGATGELNTEAFF.

This rearrangement joins TRBV28 to TRBJ2-2, with D possibly being TRBD2 (7 bases). V lost 7 bases, J lost 7 bases, and 19 bases lay in between. Germline CDR1 reads MDHEN; CDR2 reads SYDVKM. This CDR3 region has 15 residues. The CDR3 protein is CASTGGQIRGGELFF. CDR3 bases: TGTGCCAGCACCGGGGGGCAAATCCGCGGCGGGGAGCTGTTTTTT.

V gene TRBV7-8 combines with J gene TRBJ1-2, with TRBD1 identical over 10 bases. The germline CDR1 and CDR2 sequences are SGHVS and FQNEAQ. The CDR3 runs to 15 residues. After removal of 4 bases from V and 4 bases from J, the junction contained 6 bases not matched to a gene. The CDR3 sequence is CASSSIRDRGYGYTF. CDR3 nucleotide sequence: TGTGCCAGCAGCTCCATCCGGGACAGGGGCTATGGCTACACCTTC.

This clone appeared a few times. The V gene is TRBV2, the J gene TRBJ2-2, with 7 bases matching TRBD1. CDR3 length: 14 amino acids. CDR1 and CDR2 from the germline V gene are SNHLY and FYNNEI. V was clipped by 6 bases and J by 5 bases; unmatched bases: 6. The CDR3 sequence: CASSPTGSTGELFF. CDR3 nucleotide sequence: TGTGCCAGCAGCCCGACAGGGTCAACCGGGGAGCTGTTTTTT.

The CDR3 loop reads CASSSRLERNEQFF. In nucleotides, the CDR3 is TGTGCCAGCAGTTCAAGGCTCGAGCGGAATGAGCAGTTCTTC. V and J are TRBV27 and TRBJ2-1; a weak D match, TRBD2 (5 bases). CDR3 size: 14 residues. CDR1 is MNHEY, CDR2 SMNVEV, per germline (reference sequence). V lost 4 bases to trimming and J lost 7 bases, with 14 bases between them.

The CDR3 DNA sequence: TGTGCCAGTAGTATGTACCCTAGTAGCTTCTACAATGAGCAGTTCTTC. Its translation: CASSMYPSSFYNEQFF. The rearrangement uses TRBV19 and TRBJ2-1; D is unclear. This CDR3 has 16 amino acids. V lost 3 bases and J 3 bases, leaving 15 bases between the germline ends. Looked up from germline, CDR1 is LNHDA and CDR2 is SQIVND (reference sequence). Complete variable domain (other parts from reference TRBV19 and TRBJ2-1): DGGITQSPKYLFRKEGQNVTLSCEQNLNHDAMYWYRQDPGQGLRLIYYSQIVNDFQKGDIAEGYSVSREKKESFPLTVTSAQKNPTAFYLCASSMYPSSFYNEQFFGPGTRLTVL.

This chain joins TRBV6-6 and TRBJ1-5; D possibly corresponds to TRBD1 (5 bases). The CDR3 totals 16 residues. CDR1 MNHNY and CDR2 SVGAGI come from the germline V gene (reference sequence). The ends were cut back, 7 bases at V and 2 bases at J, with 18 bases in the middle. CDR3 in amino acids: CASNDRTRRGNQPQHF. The CDR3 DNA is TGTGCCAGCAACGACCGGACAAGGCGAGGCAATCAGCCCCAGCATTTT.

The V call is TRBV27, the J call TRBJ1-2; TRBD1 matches 7 bases. The CDR3 contains 16 residues. The germline CDR1 and CDR2 sequences are MNHEY and SMNVEV (reference sequence). Losses at the gene ends were 6 bases for V and 1 base for J; bases not matched to a gene: 11. The CDR3 is CASSRGIGGFNYGYTF. The CDR3 DNA follows: TGTGCCAGCAGCCGAGGGATAGGGGGCTTTAACTATGGCTACACCTTC.

There are a few counts of this clone. The V and J genes are TRBV6-5 and TRBJ1-5; D not certain. This CDR3 is built from 14 residues. Germline loops: CDR1 MNHEY, CDR2 SVGAGI. The V gene lost 5 bases and the J gene lost 6 bases, with 14 bases spanning the gap. The CDR3 here is CASSATGIGQPQHF. The CDR3 DNA reads as TGTGCCAGCAGTGCAACGGGGATTGGTCAGCCCCAGCATTTT.

The chain links TRBV29-1 to TRBJ2-1; D unclear. CDR1 and CDR2 (germline): SQVTM, ANQGSEA. Trimming took 4 bases from V and 9 from J, leaving 13 bases between them. The CDR3 sequence is 12 residues long. The CDR3 DNA reads TGCAGCGTTGTTATGAATTCGGTTGAGCAGTTCTTC. This translates into CSVVMNSVEQFF.

This clone was seen a few times. The rearrangement links TRBV19 to TRBJ1-2; 7 bases agree with TRBD1. V lost 3 bases and J lost 3; bases outside the gene matches: 7. In germline, CDR1 is LNHDA, CDR2 SQIVND (reference sequence). The CDR3 is 15 residues long. CDR3 region: CASSIATGSDYGYTF. The CDR3 region has the DNA TGTGCCAGTAGTATCGCGACAGGGAGTGACTATGGCTACACCTTC. Looking up the rest from reference TRBV19 and TRBJ1-2 gives the full variable domain: DGGITQSPKYLFRKEGQNVTLSCEQNLNHDAMYWYRQDPGQGLRLIYYSQIVNDFQKGDIAEGYSVSREKKESFPLTVTSAQKNPTAFYLCASSIATGSDYGYTFGSGTRLTVV.